This T cell receptor (beta chain) comes out of a study of cytotoxic CD8 clonotypes in ibrutinib-treated CLL. General study findings and limits: Sampling times differed between sustained-remission and progressing patients.

In its sample, this clone was seen a few times. Its target is unknown. Only in-frame clones appear in the TCRdb table, and some are missing; sequencing was by immunoSEQ multiplex PCR. This repertoire shows more than 15,000 clones, about 65% found once; its top ten account for 18%. V lost 6 bases and J 5 bases, leaving 19 bases between the germline ends. The CDR3 loop spans 15 amino acids. Germline lookup yields CDR1 SEHNR and CDR2 FQNEAQ (reference sequence). This chain connects TRBV7-9 to TRBJ2-5; D is tentatively TRBD1 or TRBD2 (5 bases each). The sequenced sample was PBMCs, obtained before ibrutinib treatment. This TCR came from a human donor with chronic lymphocytic leukemia. The DNA for the CDR3 is TGTGCCAGCAGTCAGGAGGCAGGGCCAATGGAGACCCAGTACTTC. It specifies CASSQEAGPMETQYF.